This entry concerns a single T cell receptor (beta chain). Which antigen it targets is not known. Base qualities are not at hand, and no much larger clone is one base apart. The data stem from a study of blood T cell repertoires in COVID-19 (dated by TCRdb to the early 2020s). Some background on the complete study: Collaborator samples came from the United States, Italy and Spain and covered acute and convalescent phases of COVID-19. The prospective study material was composed of cDNA or gDNA derived from T cells, B-cell-depleted T cells, or PBMCs. Subjects who had been exposed to COVID-19, were actively infected with it, or had recovered from it provided the deeply sampled blood TCRbeta repertoires that made up the dataset. A freely available public database, intended as a resource for researchers studying the immune response to SARS-CoV-2, is where the repertoires were released. The samples were drawn from two sources: the first 160 participants of the ongoing ImmuneRACE study, and 1,000 to 1,500 subjects contributed by 6 global collaborators. A de-identified subject ID, COVID-19 status, age in years and sex were almost always included in the sample metadata. Where available, HLA class I and class II types were obtained from metadata supplied by the sample provider rather than from assay-based typing.

Spanning cysteine to phenylalanine, the CDR3 consists of 15 amino acids. CDR3 DNA only is kept here, 45 bases in frame from base 1. Unmatched junction bases come to 3, with V trimmed by 4 bases and J by 3 bases. CDR1 KGHDR and CDR2 SFDVKD are derived from the germline V gene. The immunoSEQ Assay, a bias-controlled multiplex PCR, was used to amplify TCRbeta CDR3 regions from genomic DNA. On the authors' methods: Within the assay, amplification of reference gene primers was used to estimate how many nucleated cells each sample contained. To quantify the absolute abundance of each unique TCRbeta CDR3 rearrangement, sequence reads were collapsed and filtered. For each sample, productive Simpson clonality was calculated as the square root of Simpson's diversity index over productive rearrangements. Imported from immuneACCESS, the table was reduced by TCRdb to in-frame sequences with V and J called. These copies leave out some clones; in studies compared against another copy, an unresolved V gene accounts for under half, and the cause of the remainder is not known. That table is the source of V, J and clone size, and D and trimming were worked out from the DNA. The sample includes under 250,000 clones, with 85% to 90% observed a single time. Together, the top ten hold roughly 2.6% of the sample.

The study at large found these results: The amount of clinical and demographic metadata varied by source and participant and was provided uncurated.

In Seattle, one collaborating source enrolled patients while the infection was active and tracked those patients longitudinally over the course of disease. The collaborating institutions used their own protocols to collect whole blood in K2EDTA tubes. Collaborator samples were shipped for TCRbeta analysis as frozen whole blood, isolated PBMCs, or DNA extracted from either sample type. Sequencing was carried out using peripheral blood. The receptor comes from a man younger than 45 with COVID-19, enrolled during active disease. Recombination linked TRBV24-1 to TRBJ1-4, and 8 junction bases match TRBD1. In nucleotide form, the sequence is TGTGCCACCAGTGACGGACAGGGAGCTAATGAAAAACTGTTTTTT. It specifies CATSDGQGANEKLFF.